This TCR beta chain is drawn from a study of blood T cell repertoires in COVID-19. The CDR3 spans 14 residues. The germline V and J ends were trimmed by 2 bases and 6 bases, with 13 bases remaining between them. Per germline, CDR1 KGHSH and CDR2 LQKENI. The protocol was immunoSEQ multiplex PCR, while the TCRdb copy is restricted to in-frame clones and leaves out a portion. In the table there are about 150,000 clones, roughly 80% of which are singletons. V is TRBV18 and J is TRBJ1-2; no reliable D call. This TCR derives from a man at least 80 years old with acute or convalescent COVID-19. What was sequenced was peripheral blood. DNA of the CDR3: TGTGCCAGCTCACCAAACGCTGTTAGCGATGGCTACACCTTC. It yields the protein CASSPNAVSDGYTF.